Below are 21 T cell receptor beta chains sequenced from a single sample in a study of shared clonotypes between healthy human individuals. Sequenced by immunoSEQ multiplex PCR; TCRdb stores in-frame clones only, minus some. The data contain more than 2,000,000 clones, approximately 94% of them seen just once; the ten biggest clones take up around 0.15%. Input material: naive CD4+ T cells sorted from blood. As to subset: CD45RA+ positively selected. The receptors originated from a man aged 18 to 30 in good health.

This clone was recorded once. V is TRBV2 and J is TRBJ2-7; D is unclear. Germline V gene data show CDR1 as SNHLY and CDR2 as FYNNEI. V was trimmed by 2 bases and J by 0 bases, leaving 17 bases between them. This CDR3 is 17 amino acids long. The CDR3 DNA is TGTGCCAGCAGTGAATTAAGGAGTGGAACACCCTCCTACGAGCAGTACTTC. This translates into CASSELRSGTPSYEQYF.

The rearrangement uses TRBV14 and TRBJ2-3, with 11 bases fitting TRBD2. This CDR3 region has 18 residues. V was clipped by 3 bases and J by 2 bases; unmatched bases: 10. Germline CDR1 reads SGHDN; CDR2 reads FVKESK. In nucleotides, the CDR3 is TGTGCCAGCAGCCAGCAGCTACTAGCGGGAGTGTCCACAGATACGCAGTATTTT. It translates to CASSQQLLAGVSTDTQYF.

The chain uses TRBV11-3 and TRBJ1-1; D is unclear. The CDR3 loop spans 14 amino acids. Trimming left V 1 base short and J 4 bases short, with 10 bases between. CDR1 is SGHNT and CDR2 is YENEEA in the germline V gene. CDR3 residues: CASSLGGEGTEAFF. The DNA for the CDR3 is TGTGCCAGCAGCTTAGGCGGGGAGGGCACTGAAGCTTTCTTT.

The chain carries TRBV7-2 and TRBJ2-3, with D possibly TRBD2 on 5 matching bases. This CDR3 spans 13 amino acids. Per the germline V gene, CDR1 is SGHTA and CDR2 is FQGNSA. Trimming removed 4 bases from V and 5 bases from J, with 10 bases in between. The CDR3 loop reads CASSSWTQDTQYF. For the CDR3, the DNA is TGTGCCAGCAGCTCCTGGACTCAAGATACGCAGTATTTT.

This chain joins TRBV2 and TRBJ2-1; D gene uncertain. The CDR3 spans 14 residues. V lost 2 bases and J lost 2, with 7 bases in between. The germline CDR1 and CDR2 sequences are SNHLY and FYNNEI. The CDR3 DNA sequence: TGTGCCAGCAGTGAACGTTTAGCCTACAATGAGCAGTTCTTC. It codes for CASSERLAYNEQFF.

V is TRBV9 and J is TRBJ1-3; 7 bases are shared with TRBD1. Germline CDR1 SGDLS, CDR2 YYNGEE. V lost 3 bases and J lost 0; bases outside the gene matches: 6. This CDR3 has 16 residues. CDR3 protein: CASSADRSSSGNTIYF. The CDR3 DNA is TGTGCCAGCAGCGCGGACAGGTCTTCCTCTGGAAACACCATATATTTT.

This clone was detected once. The sample contains more than one DNA sequence encoding this CDR3. The rearrangement uses TRBV9 and TRBJ2-5; the match to TRBD2 covers 15 bases. With V trimmed by 2 bases and J by 2 bases, 1 base remained unmatched. CDR3 size: 16 residues. CDR1 and CDR2 (germline): SGDLS, YYNGEE. As DNA, the CDR3 is TGTGCCAGCAGCGTTGGGACTAGCGGGGGGCAAGAGACCCAGTACTTC. This translates into CASSVGTSGGQETQYF.

This clone appeared a single time. The chain employs TRBV6-5 and TRBJ2-3; 9 nucleotides agree with TRBD2. The length of the CDR3 is 14 residues. With V trimmed by 5 bases and J by 5 bases, 5 bases remained unmatched. CDR1 and CDR2 from the germline V gene are MNHEY and SVGAGI. In nucleotides, the CDR3 is TGTGCCAGCAGTCGCGGGGGGGGAGGAGATACGCAGTATTTT. Protein product: CASSRGGGGDTQYF.

The rearrangement joins TRBV5-6 to TRBJ1-6; the D is unclear. Germline lookup yields CDR1 SGHDT and CDR2 YYEEEE. Trimming left V 4 bases short and J 5 bases short, with 7 bases between. CDR3 size: 13 residues. CDR3 coding DNA: TGTGCCAGCAGCCGCCTCAATAATTCACCCCTCCACTTT. Translated, it gives CASSRLNNSPLHF.

This chain uses TRBV19 with TRBJ1-1; D ambiguous. Germline CDR1 and CDR2: LNHDA and SQIVND (reference sequence). The CDR3 totals 14 residues. Deletions cut 4 bases from V and 1 base from J, with 10 bases between. In DNA, the CDR3 is TGTGCCAGTAGTACGACACGTACGAACACTGAAGCTTTCTTT. It encodes CASSTTRTNTEAFF.

This chain links TRBV19 with TRBJ2-7; 7 bases match TRBD1. Per the germline V gene, CDR1 is LNHDA and CDR2 is SQIVND (reference sequence). The CDR3 length is 14 residues. After removal of 6 bases from V and 3 bases from J, the junction contained 8 bases not matched to a gene. The CDR3: CASSRQGTNYEQYF. The CDR3 DNA reads TGTGCCAGTAGCCGACAGGGTACTAACTACGAGCAGTACTTC. The whole variable domain, filled in from reference TRBV19 and TRBJ2-7, reads DGGITQSPKYLFRKEGQNVTLSCEQNLNHDAMYWYRQDPGQGLRLIYYSQIVNDFQKGDIAEGYSVSREKKESFPLTVTSAQKNPTAFYLCASSRQGTNYEQYFGPGTRLTVT.

The V gene is TRBV5-3, the J gene TRBJ1-5; D gene uncertain. TRBV5-3 qualifies as an ORF whose function is uncertain. Trimming pared 4 bases from V and 5 bases from J, leaving 16 bases between. The CDR3 runs 15 residues. CDR3 in DNA: TGTGCCAGAAGCCCGCCCTCCGGTTTCGATCAGCCCCAGCATTTT. Protein sequence: CARSPPSGFDQPQHF.

J is TRBJ1-4 and V is TRBV4-1; TRBD1 aligns across 10 bases. The junction had 14 bases not matched to a gene; V was cut back by 0 bases and J by 10 bases. The V gene's germline CDR1 is MGHRA and CDR2 YSYEKL. This CDR3 is built from 18 residues. The CDR3 loop reads CASSQDLGLGQGLRKLFF. CDR3 nucleotide sequence: TGCGCCAGCAGCCAAGATCTCGGTTTGGGACAGGGGTTACGAAAACTGTTTTTT.

This chain links TRBV4-1 with TRBJ1-1; 7 nucleotides agree with TRBD1. This CDR3 region has 13 residues. CDR1 and CDR2 (germline): MGHRA, YSYEKL. V lost 0 bases and J lost 12; bases outside the gene matches: 7. The chain's CDR3 is CASSQDLARGTFF. The CDR3, as DNA: TGCGCCAGCAGCCAAGATCTAGCCAGGGGGACTTTCTTT.

This clone was seen only a few times. This chain uses TRBV10-3 with TRBJ1-4, with 7 bases fitting TRBD1. V lost 0 bases and J lost 5; bases outside the gene matches: 6. The CDR3 is 16 amino acids. Germline V gives CDR1 ENHRY, CDR2 SYGVKD. This CDR3 is CAISESTGQYNEKLFF. Written as DNA, the CDR3 is TGTGCCATCAGTGAGTCGACAGGGCAGTACAATGAAAAACTGTTTTTT.

The rearrangement uses TRBV6-1 and TRBJ1-4; D unresolved. CDR1 and CDR2 from the germline V gene are MNHNS and SASEGT. The V and J ends lost 1 base and 3 bases respectively, with 12 bases between them. The CDR3 covers 16 residues. The CDR3 region is CASSEVHGRSNEKLFF. The CDR3 DNA is TGTGCCAGCAGTGAAGTCCACGGCAGATCTAATGAAAAACTGTTTTTT.

This chain joins TRBV28 and TRBJ1-1; D remains unclear. V gave up 8 bases and J gave up 3 bases, with 10 bases separating them. Germline V lookup: CDR1 MDHEN, CDR2 SYDVKM. The CDR3 runs 12 residues. This CDR3 is CASQTLYTEAFF. The DNA for the CDR3 is TGTGCCAGCCAAACCTTATACACTGAAGCTTTCTTT.

This chain joins TRBV7-2 and TRBJ1-1; no clear D. Between the trimmed V and J ends, which lost 3 bases and 1 base, there was a span of 9 bases. The germline V gene has CDR1 SGHTA and CDR2 FQGNSA. CDR3 length equals 14 residues. The CDR3 coding sequence is TGTGCCAGCAGCTTTATCGGGGAGAACACTGAAGCTTTCTTT. It encodes CASSFIGENTEAFF. Filled out from reference TRBV7-2 and TRBJ1-1, the complete variable domain reads GAGVSQSPSNKVTEKGKDVELRCDPISGHTALYWYRQSLGQGLEFLIYFQGNSAPDKSGLPSDRFSAERTGGSVSTLTIQRTQQEDSAVYLCASSFIGENTEAFFGQGTRLTVV.

V usage is TRBV30 and J usage is TRBJ1-1, with D tentatively TRBD1 (5 bases). CDR1 and CDR2 from the germline V gene are GTSNPN and SVGIG (reference sequence). The length of the CDR3 is 11 residues. The ends were cut back, 5 bases at V and 6 bases at J, with 10 bases in the middle. CDR3 in amino acids: CAWGRGAEAFF. The CDR3 DNA is TGTGCCTGGGGCCGAGGGGCTGAAGCTTTCTTT.

J is TRBJ1-5 and V is TRBV7-9, with 11 bases fitting TRBD1. The J segment lost 6 bases and the V segment lost 4 bases, leaving 8 bases of the junction unmatched. The CDR3 has 16 residues. Germline lookup yields CDR1 SEHNR and CDR2 FQNEAQ (reference sequence). CDR3 sequence (DNA): TGTGCCAGCAGCTCCGGACAGGGGGCGATGGGTCAGCCCCAGCATTTT. It is translated as CASSSGQGAMGQPQHF.

This clone occurred once. The chain is built from TRBV7-9 and TRBJ2-5, with 10 bases lining up with TRBD2. The V gene end was trimmed by 5 bases and the J gene end by 2 bases; junction bases not matched to a gene: 8. There are 16 residues in the CDR3. Germline V gene sequence: CDR1 SEHNR, CDR2 FQNEAQ (reference sequence). CDR3 in amino acids: CASSRRTSGQQETQYF. In nucleotides, the CDR3 is TGTGCCAGCAGCCGGAGGACTAGCGGCCAACAAGAGACCCAGTACTTC. The full variable domain, in which reference TRBV7-9 and TRBJ2-5 provide the parts outside the CDR3, is DTGVSQNPRHKITKRGQNVTFRCDPISEHNRLYWYRQTLGQGPEFLTYFQNEAQLEKSRLLSDRFSAERPKGSFSTLEIQRTEQGDSAMYLCASSRRTSGQQETQYFGPGTRLLVL.